This TCR beta chain was observed in a study of T cell repertoires in cytomegalovirus infection. Study-wide background: Both recently identified HLA-C-restricted and well-studied HLA-B-restricted CMV epitopes were used in the study. Based on public TCR beta signatures, there were indications of CMV infection and of a matching HLA type.

MiXCR, applied by TCRdb to the reads, yields one record per CDR3 protein. Of more than 250,000 distinct CDR3 sequences in the sample, about 25% were seen once. V was trimmed by 5 bases and J by 0 bases, leaving 11 bases between them. There are 15 residues in the CDR3. CDR1 is SEHNR, CDR2 FQNEAQ, per germline (reference sequence). General study findings and limits: Clonotype analysis showed dominance of the ex vivo response by HLA-C-restricted CMV-specific TCR beta clonotypes.

In this sample, this clonotype turned up a few times. The antigen is unknown. The chain employs TRBV7-9 and TRBJ1-3; TRBD1 might be the D (6 bases). The sample was cultured PBMCs, taken from culture after CMV antigen stimulation. This TCR was sampled from a human donor in good health (CMV status not recorded). Some clones in this sample may be carry-over from other donors' samples. CDR3 region: CASSKTGNSGNTIYF. The CDR3, as DNA: TGTGCCAGCAGCAAGACAGGCAACTCTGGAAACACCATATATTTT.